A single sample is the source of the 10 T cell receptor beta chains below, sequenced in a study of tissue T cells after allogeneic stem cell transplantation. Clones were sequenced by immunoSEQ multiplex PCR, and TCRdb holds only the in-frame ones, with some missing. The sample contains 6,200 or so clones, approximately 70% of which appear only once. The material was tissue from the rectum, obtained at autopsy. These receptors were taken from a woman between 18 and 55 years old with breast cancer.

The sample holds one count of this clone. The chain joins TRBV28 to TRBJ2-5; 9 bases fit TRBD2. This CDR3 contains 14 residues. Germline lookup yields CDR1 MDHEN and CDR2 SYDVKM. The trim removed 5 bases at V and 4 bases at J, leaving 5 bases unmatched. For the CDR3, the DNA is TGTGCCAGCAGTCCCCTAGCGGGATCAGAGACCCAGTACTTC. It codes for CASSPLAGSETQYF.

This clone has more than one count but fewer than ten. This chain uses TRBV5-4 with TRBJ2-1, with 11 bases aligning to TRBD2. V lost 0 bases and J lost 5; bases outside the gene matches: 1. Germline CDR1 and CDR2: SGHNT and YYREEE (reference sequence). CDR3 size: 15 residues. DNA for the CDR3: TGTGCCAGCAGCTTGGCTAGCGGGGGGAACAATGAGCAGTTCTTC. It translates to CASSLASGGNNEQFF.

This clone appeared a single time. J is TRBJ1-3 and V is TRBV7-2, with 7 bases matching TRBD1. Germline CDR1 reads SGHTA; CDR2 reads FQGNSA. J gave up 6 bases and V 5 bases, and 7 bases lay outside the gene matches. The CDR3 totals 14 residues. CDR3 region: CASSAQGDENTIYF. CDR3 coding DNA: TGTGCCAGCAGCGCTCAGGGGGATGAAAACACCATATATTTT. Looking up the rest from reference TRBV7-2 and TRBJ1-3 gives the full variable domain: GAGVSQSPSNKVTEKGKDVELRCDPISGHTALYWYRQSLGQGLEFLIYFQGNSAPDKSGLPSDRFSAERTGGSVSTLTIQRTQQEDSAVYLCASSAQGDENTIYFGEGSWLTVV.

The gene calls are TRBV27 and TRBJ1-1; maybe TRBD1 (6 bases). This CDR3 has 13 amino acids. Germline assignment: CDR1 MNHEY and CDR2 SMNVEV (reference sequence). V was shortened by 10 bases and J by 0 bases, with 12 bases between the two germline ends. This CDR3 reads CAKSTGLNTEAFF. The CDR3 region has the DNA TGTGCCAAGTCGACAGGTTTGAACACTGAAGCTTTCTTT.

The CDR3 loop reads CSVGGGTEAFF. As DNA, the CDR3 is TGCAGCGTTGGCGGGGGTACTGAAGCTTTCTTT. The chain links TRBV29-1 to TRBJ1-1, with D tentatively TRBD1 (5 bases). The V gene's germline CDR1 is SQVTM and CDR2 ANQGSEA. Trimming removed 4 bases from V and 5 bases from J, with 8 bases in between. CDR3 size: 11 residues.

The CDR3 DNA is TGTGCCAGCGGCACCAGGGGCAGGGTCTCCTACGAGCAGTACTTC. Amino acids: CASGTRGRVSYEQYF. The V and J genes are TRBV28 and TRBJ2-7; possible D gene TRBD1, 6 bases. CDR1 and CDR2 (germline): MDHEN, SYDVKM. The CDR3 has 15 residues. The germline V and J ends were trimmed by 8 bases and 0 bases, with 17 bases remaining between them.

Remarks on this clone: Distinct nucleotide sequences in the sample also encode this CDR3. This chain joins TRBV7-2 and TRBJ1-5; the match to TRBD1 covers 7 bases. Looked up from germline, CDR1 is SGHTA and CDR2 is FQGNSA. The length of the CDR3 is 15 residues. Trimming at V came to 1 base and at J to 9 bases, leaving 9 bases not matched to a gene. CDR3: CASSLDRGGGRPQHF. CDR3 DNA: TGTGCCAGCAGCTTAGACAGGGGCGGGGGTCGGCCCCAGCATTTT.

This clone was observed a few times. V gene TRBV5-1 combines with J gene TRBJ1-6, with a tentative D call TRBD1 (5 bases). CDR1 is SGHRS and CDR2 is YFSETQ in the germline V gene. The CDR3 length is 18 residues. Between the trimmed V and J ends, which lost 4 bases and 0 bases, there was a span of 17 bases. CDR3 coding DNA: TGCGCCAGCAGCCCGGGGGGGGGACTCAGCTCCTATAATTCACCCCTCCACTTT. Translated: CASSPGGGLSSYNSPLHF. The full variable domain, its missing parts supplied by reference TRBV5-1 and TRBJ1-6, is KAGVTQTPRYLIKTRGQQVTLSCSPISGHRSVSWYQQTPGQGLQFLFEYFSETQRNKGNFPGRFSGRQFSNSRSEMNVSTLELGDSALYLCASSPGGGLSSYNSPLHFGNGTRLTVT.

This rearrangement joins TRBV2 to TRBJ2-7, with 8 bases lining up with TRBD2. The CDR3 runs 13 residues. V shed 7 bases, J shed 0 bases, and the junction held 2 bases outside the gene matches. Germline V lookup: CDR1 SNHLY, CDR2 FYNNEI. This CDR3 reads CASKSGSSYEQYF. DNA of the CDR3: TGTGCCAGCAAGAGCGGGAGCTCCTACGAGCAGTACTTC.

The V and J genes are TRBV20-1 and TRBJ2-1, with D perhaps TRBD1 or TRBD2 (5 bases each). The germline V and J ends were trimmed by 3 bases and 7 bases, with 16 bases remaining between them. Germline V lookup: CDR1 DFQATT, CDR2 SNEGSKA (reference sequence). CDR3 size: 14 residues. The CDR3 DNA is TGCAGTGCTAGTAGGCTAGAGGGGCTGAATGAGCAGTTCTTC. Its translation is CSASRLEGLNEQFF.